These 15 T cell receptor beta chains came from one sample sequenced in a study of read filtering for tumor transcriptome and immune sequencing. Molecular barcoded adaptors covering alpha/delta and beta/gamma chains were used on about 0.4 ug RNA. A single record per CDR3 protein comes from TCRdb applying MiXCR to the reads. The sample shows approximately 90,000 distinct CDR3 sequences, under 25% of them seen only once. The sequenced sample was a population of CD138-negative cells sorted from bone marrow. These receptors all stem from a donor aged 40 or older with multiple myeloma.

By sample share, this clonotype is medium-sized. V is TRBV12-3 or TRBV12-4 and J is TRBJ1-4; D is undetermined. This CDR3 has 15 residues. Deletions cut 5 bases from V and 0 bases from J, with 10 bases between. This chain's CDR3 is CASSPLGATNEKLFF. The CDR3 DNA sequence: TGTGCCAGCAGTCCCCTCGGGGCAACTAATGAAAAACTGTTTTTT.

About this clonotype itself: A clone one base away is much larger, so this may be a read error. V and J are TRBV29-1 and TRBJ1-5; the D gene is possibly TRBD1 (6 bases). Per the germline V gene, CDR1 is SQVTM and CDR2 is ANQGSEA. V was pared by 6 bases and J by 5 bases, with 14 bases between. This CDR3 has 13 residues. The CDR3 reads CSVGGGVDQPQHF. Here the CDR3 DNA reads TGCAGCGTGGGAGGGGGGGTTGATCAGCCCCAGCATTTT.

This sequence joins TRBV5-5 and TRBJ2-7; D possibly corresponds to TRBD2 (6 bases). Germline CDR1 is SGHKS and CDR2 is YYEKEE (reference sequence). The CDR3 spans 16 residues. Between the trimmed V and J ends, which lost 2 bases and 4 bases, there was a span of 19 bases. CDR3: CASSFYSGGASYEQYF. CDR3 bases: TGTGCCAGCAGCTTTTATTCCGGCGGGGCTTCGTACGAGCAGTACTTC.

Regarding this clonotype: The germline gene is not matched at one end of the junction; a read error may be the cause. This chain joins TRBV9 and TRBJ2-1; D is possibly TRBD1 (5 bases). There are 14 residues in the CDR3. CDR1 SGDLS and CDR2 YYNGEE come from the germline V gene. The CDR3 region has the DNA TGTGCCAGCAGCGTAGGGACGCAAGACAGTGAGCGGTTCTTC. This gives the protein CASSVGTQDSERFF. Looking up the rest from reference TRBV9 and TRBJ2-1 gives the full variable domain: DSGVTQTPKHLITATGQRVTLRCSPRSGDLSVYWYQQSLDQGLQFLIQYYNGEERAKGNILERFSAQQFPDLHSELNLSSLELGDSALYFCASSVGTQDSERFFGPGTRLTVL.

Many counts were recorded for this clonotype. The rearrangement uses TRBV10-2 and TRBJ1-4, with D possibly TRBD1 on 5 matching bases. V was pared by 8 bases and J by 0 bases, with 7 bases between. Germline CDR1 reads WSHSY; CDR2 reads SAAADI. This CDR3 has 13 amino acids. The CDR3 nucleotides are TGCGCCAGCGGGGGTCCAACTAATGAAAAACTGTTTTTT. This gives the protein CASGGPTNEKLFF.

The CDR3 DNA reads as TGTGCCAGCACTGGGCTCGGAGAGACCCAGTACTTC. Encoded protein: CASTGLGETQYF. J is TRBJ2-5 and V is TRBV11-2, with D unresolved. The CDR3 runs 12 residues. The germline V gene has CDR1 SGHAT and CDR2 FQNNGV. Trimming stripped 7 bases from V and 4 bases from J, with 10 bases between.

This clonotype was observed a few times. The V call is TRBV19, the J call TRBJ1-5; 9 bases map to TRBD1. Looked up from germline, CDR1 is LNHDA and CDR2 is SQIVND (reference sequence). The V and J ends lost 7 bases and 0 bases, in that order; junction bases with no gene match: 13. The CDR3 consists of 18 residues. CDR3 DNA: TGTGCCAGTATCGGGACAGGGAAGGGCTTTTATAGCAATCAGCCCCAGCATTTT. This translates into CASIGTGKGFYSNQPQHF. Full variable domain (rest looked up from reference TRBV19 and TRBJ1-5): DGGITQSPKYLFRKEGQNVTLSCEQNLNHDAMYWYRQDPGQGLRLIYYSQIVNDFQKGDIAEGYSVSREKKESFPLTVTSAQKNPTAFYLCASIGTGKGFYSNQPQHFGDGTRLSIL.

This clonotype showed up many times. This rearrangement joins TRBV11-2 to TRBJ2-1; D ambiguous. V lost 1 base to trimming and J lost 0 bases, with 10 bases between them. There are 16 residues in the CDR3. Germline CDR1 SGHAT, CDR2 FQNNGV. In nucleotides, the CDR3 is TGTGCCAGCAGCTTAGTACTCTCAGGCTCCTACAATGAGCAGTTCTTC. This sequence encodes CASSLVLSGSYNEQFF. Full variable domain (rest looked up from reference TRBV11-2 and TRBJ2-1): EAGVAQSPRYKIIEKRQSVAFWCNPISGHATLYWYQQILGQGPKLLIQFQNNGVVDDSQLPKDRFSAERLKGVDSTLKIQPAKLEDSAVYLCASSLVLSGSYNEQFFGPGTRLTVL.

At least ten counts were recorded for this clonotype. The chain couples TRBV20-1 to TRBJ1-5, with TRBD1 matching 7 bases. The CDR3 is 14 amino acids. The germline CDR1 and CDR2 sequences are DFQATT and SNEGSKA (reference sequence). J gave up 6 bases and V 6 bases, and 11 bases lay outside the gene matches. The CDR3 sequence is CSALQGGRGQPQHF. For the CDR3, the DNA is TGCAGTGCCCTTCAGGGGGGGCGCGGTCAGCCCCAGCATTTT.

This clonotype occurred many times. J is TRBJ2-1 and V is TRBV11-2, with TRBD2 matching over 7 bases. CDR1 is SGHAT, CDR2 FQNNGV, per germline. J lost 8 bases, V lost 3 bases, and 16 bases had no gene match. This CDR3 is 17 amino acids long. The CDR3 bases are TGTGCCAGCAGCTTCCCCAAAGAGCGGGGCGCTTCCTATGAGCAGTTCTTC. Amino acid sequence: CASSFPKERGASYEQFF.

This chain links TRBV6-6 with TRBJ2-7, with 7 bases that match TRBD1. Germline CDR1 is MNHNY and CDR2 is SVGAGI (reference sequence). After removal of 4 bases from V and 4 bases from J, the junction contained 10 bases not matched to a gene. This CDR3 has 15 residues. CDR3 DNA sequence: TGTGCCAGCAGTTTCCCCCCCTCGACAGGGTACGAGCAGTACTTC. Translating it yields CASSFPPSTGYEQYF.

Many counts were recorded for this clonotype. The V and J genes are TRBV7-6 and TRBJ1-5; the match to TRBD1 covers 9 bases. V lost 5 bases and J lost 4; bases outside the gene matches: 9. The CDR3 covers 16 residues. In germline, CDR1 is SGHVS, CDR2 FNYEAQ. CDR3 DNA sequence: TGTGCCAGCAGCCAACGGGCGGGACAGGGTAATCAGCCCCAGCATTTT. Protein product: CASSQRAGQGNQPQHF.

A few counts support this clonotype. The chain combines TRBV11-1 with TRBJ2-7; D is unresolved. The CDR3 spans 13 residues. V was trimmed by 0 bases and J by 2 bases, leaving 5 bases between them. Germline CDR1 reads SGHAT; CDR2 reads FQDESV (reference sequence). Written as DNA, the CDR3 is TGTGCCAGCAGCTTAGCGAGAACCTACGAGCAGTACTTC. Amino acid sequence: CASSLARTYEQYF. The entire variable domain, with the rest obtained from reference TRBV11-1 and TRBJ2-7, is as follows: EAEVAQSPRYKITEKSQAVAFWCDPISGHATLYWYRQILGQGPELLVQFQDESVVDDSQLPKDRFSAERLKGVDSTLKIQPAELGDSAMYLCASSLARTYEQYFGPGTRLTVT.

This clonotype was counted only a few times. The rearrangement joins TRBV2 to TRBJ2-5; D tentatively reads TRBD1 or TRBD2 (5 bases each). The CDR3 has 14 amino acids. Germline CDR1 is SNHLY and CDR2 is FYNNEI. Trimming pared 10 bases from V and 9 bases from J, leaving 24 bases between. CDR3 sequence reads: CATHAEAAPRAQYF. CDR3 in DNA: TGTGCCACCCACGCGGAAGCGGCTCCCAGGGCCCAGTACTTC.

This clonotype has at least ten counts. CDR3 sequence: CASSPGAVYGYTF. Written as DNA, the CDR3 is TGTGCCAGCAGCCCAGGGGCGGTCTATGGCTACACCTTC. V usage is TRBV7-2 and J usage is TRBJ1-2, with a weak D call TRBD1 (6 bases). Trimming left V 5 bases short and J 4 bases short, with 11 bases between. The CDR3 length is 13 residues. Germline lookup yields CDR1 SGHTA and CDR2 FQGNSA.